These 9 T cell receptor beta chains came from one sample sequenced in a study of shared clonotypes between healthy human individuals. TCRdb's copy holds only in-frame clones and misses some; the assay was immunoSEQ multiplex PCR. The sample has around 2,000,000 clones; 95% are singletons. Sequencing was done on a sample of naive CD4+ T cells sorted from blood. Subset here: CD45RA+ positively selected. The receptor source for this set is a man aged 18-30 years in good health.

The chain couples TRBV29-1 to TRBJ2-7, with TRBD2 matching over 12 bases. J was trimmed by 6 bases and V by 4 bases; bases with no gene match: 7. The germline V gene has CDR1 SQVTM and CDR2 ANQGSEA. There are 14 residues in the CDR3. CDR3 sequence reads: CSVARLAGAGEQYF. CDR3 sequence (DNA): TGCAGCGTTGCTAGACTAGCGGGAGCTGGCGAGCAGTACTTC.

The chain employs TRBV19 and TRBJ1-1; no firm D call. This CDR3 contains 12 residues. Germline V gene sequence: CDR1 LNHDA, CDR2 SQIVND (reference sequence). Deletions cut 7 bases from V and 4 bases from J, with 10 bases between. CDR3 coding DNA: TGTGCCAGTACCTCGCGGTTCACTGAAGCTTTCTTT. This gives the protein CASTSRFTEAFF.

The genes are TRBV10-3 and TRBJ2-7, with 7 bases aligning to TRBD1. Germline-derived CDR1 and CDR2 are ENHRY and SYGVKD. V lost 6 bases, J lost 4 bases, and 9 bases stayed unmatched. The CDR3 spans 14 residues. The CDR3 sequence is CAISPKDREYEQYF. The DNA for the CDR3 is TGTGCCATCAGCCCCAAAGACAGGGAATACGAGCAGTACTTC.

About this clone itself: A read error may be the cause here, since a much bigger clone is one base away. Other DNA sequences within the sample encode an identical CDR3. The CDR3 is CASSQEGGTSNQPQHF. The CDR3 region has the DNA TGCGCCAGCAGCCAAGAAGGAGGGACAAGCAATCAGCCCCAGCATTTT. The gene calls are TRBV4-1 and TRBJ1-5; possibly TRBD1 for D (6 bases). This CDR3 comprises 16 residues. V lost 0 bases and J 1 base, leaving 10 bases between the germline ends. CDR1 MGHRA and CDR2 YSYEKL come from the germline V gene.

CDR3 DNA sequence: TGTGCCAGCAGCTTAGCGGAGGCCAGGGCCGTATCCTACGAGCAGTACTTC. Its protein is CASSLAEARAVSYEQYF. This chain uses TRBV7-9 with TRBJ2-7; tentatively, D is TRBD1 or TRBD2 (5 bases each). Deletions cut 0 bases from V and 1 base from J, with 16 bases between. The CDR3 is 17 amino acids. Germline V gene lookup returns CDR1 SEHNR and CDR2 FQNEAQ (reference sequence).

Comment on this clone: A junction end diverges from the germline sequence, so it may reflect a read error. The chain carries TRBV27 and TRBJ2-3; 7 bases line up with TRBD2. The germline V gene has CDR1 MNHEY and CDR2 SMNVEV (reference sequence). CDR3 length: 18 amino acids. The DNA of the CDR3 is TGTGCCCGCAGTTTATCGATCCCCGGGTGGGGGGGATCGGGGACGCAGTATTTT. It translates to CARSLSIPGWGGSGTQYF.

The chain combines TRBV4-1 with TRBJ1-2; 7 bases agree with TRBD1. The germline V gene has CDR1 MGHRA and CDR2 YSYEKL. This CDR3 comprises 11 residues. Trimming removed 4 bases from V and 12 bases from J; junction bases left unmatched: 5. The CDR3 DNA follows: TGCGCCAGCAGCCGGGACAGAATGCACACCTTC. It is translated as CASSRDRMHTF.

The J gene is TRBJ2-7, the V gene TRBV28; TRBD1 is a possible D gene (6 bases). Trimming removed 5 bases from V and 2 bases from J, with 19 bases in between. The CDR3 extends over 16 amino acids. Germline V gene data show CDR1 as MDHEN and CDR2 as SYDVKM. The CDR3 coding sequence is TGTGCCAGCAGTCAAAACAGGTTGGGGGCAACCTACGAGCAGTACTTC. The encoded protein is CASSQNRLGATYEQYF.

The J gene is TRBJ2-5, the V gene TRBV7-2, with TRBD1 matching over 10 bases. The junction had 6 bases not matched to a gene; V was cut back by 4 bases and J by 1 base. The CDR3 length is 16 residues. Germline V gene sequence: CDR1 SGHTA, CDR2 FQGNSA. The CDR3 reads CASSYPGQGTQETQYF. In nucleotides, the CDR3 is TGTGCCAGCAGCTACCCGGGACAGGGGACCCAAGAGACCCAGTACTTC. The full variable domain, with the rest looked up from reference TRBV7-2 and TRBJ2-5, is GAGVSQSPSNKVTEKGKDVELRCDPISGHTALYWYRQSLGQGLEFLIYFQGNSAPDKSGLPSDRFSAERTGGSVSTLTIQRTQQEDSAVYLCASSYPGQGTQETQYFGPGTRLLVL.